The rows below give T cell receptor beta chains drawn from one sample of a study of shared clonotypes between healthy human individuals. Produced via immunoSEQ multiplex PCR; TCRdb's table is partial and in-frame only. The repertoire holds about 2.4 million clones, with approximately 94% as singletons. The sample was naive CD4+ T cells sorted from blood. The receptors originated from a man aged 18 to 29 in good health. CDR3s include the opening cysteine and the closing phenylalanine or tryptophan. Each record gives: V gene, clone size, J gene, D gene, CDR3 protein, CDR3 DNA. The D gene is left open where the match is weak. Clone size is not always given. Where it is, it says once, few, many or a class for expanded clones.

V gene: TRBV6-5; clone size: -; J gene: TRBJ2-7; D gene: -; CDR3 protein: CASSYGGPGPGYEQYF; CDR3 DNA: TGTGCCAGCAGTTACGGAGGGCCAGGGCCCGGCTACGAGCAGTACTTC
V gene: TRBV19; clone size: -; J gene: TRBJ2-2; D gene: -; CDR3 protein: CASSVQGRNTGELFF; CDR3 DNA: TGTGCCAGTAGCGTACAGGGACGGAACACCGGGGAGCTGTTTTTT
V gene: TRBV25-1; clone size: -; J gene: TRBJ2-3; D gene: -; CDR3 protein: CASSLVTDTQYF; CDR3 DNA: TGTGCCAGCAGCCTCGTCACAGATACGCAGTATTTT
V gene: TRBV5-4; clone size: -; J gene: TRBJ2-3; D gene: TRBD1; CDR3 protein: CAVRAGGNTDTQYF; CDR3 DNA: TGTGCCGTAAGGGCAGGGGGCAACACAGATACGCAGTATTTT
V gene: TRBV21-1; clone size: -; J gene: TRBJ2-7; D gene: -; CDR3 protein: CASSKDLRLLSYEQYF; CDR3 DNA: TGTGCCAGCAGCAAAGATCTCAGACTACTCTCCTACGAGCAGTACTTC
V gene: TRBV10-2; clone size: -; J gene: TRBJ2-3; D gene: -; CDR3 protein: CASSRPSARDTQYF; CDR3 DNA: TGCGCCAGCAGCAGACCCTCCGCTAGAGATACGCAGTATTTT
V gene: TRBV5-1; clone size: -; J gene: TRBJ2-7; D gene: -; CDR3 protein: CASSLGSVGTYEQYF; CDR3 DNA: TGCGCCAGCAGCTTGGGGTCGGTCGGGACATACGAGCAGTACTTC
V gene: TRBV19; clone size: -; J gene: TRBJ2-7; D gene: -; CDR3 protein: CASSRGTTSSEQYF; CDR3 DNA: TGTGCCAGTAGTCGGGGAACTACTAGCTCCGAGCAGTACTTC
V gene: TRBV7-4; clone size: -; J gene: TRBJ1-5; D gene: TRBD1; CDR3 protein: CASSFWTGGGNQPQHF; CDR3 DNA: TGTGCCAGCAGCTTTTGGACAGGGGGCGGCAATCAGCCCCAGCATTTT
V gene: TRBV1; clone size: -; J gene: TRBJ1-5; D gene: -; CDR3 protein: CTSSHRPDSNQPQHF; CDR3 DNA: TGCACCAGCAGCCACCGACCCGATAGCAATCAGCCCCAGCATTTT
V gene: TRBV7-9; clone size: -; J gene: TRBJ1-2; D gene: -; CDR3 protein: CASSLGGIYGYTF; CDR3 DNA: TGTGCCAGCAGCCTCGGGGGCATATATGGCTACACCTTC
V gene: TRBV11-2; clone size: -; J gene: TRBJ2-2; D gene: -; CDR3 protein: CASRGLVDTGELFF; CDR3 DNA: TGTGCCAGCAGGGGGTTGGTCGACACCGGGGAGCTGTTTTTT
V gene: TRBV4-1; clone size: -; J gene: TRBJ2-1; D gene: TRBD1; CDR3 protein: CASRDREMSYNEQFF; CDR3 DNA: TGCGCCAGCAGGGACAGGGAGATGTCCTACAATGAGCAGTTCTTC
V gene: TRBV5-1; clone size: -; J gene: TRBJ2-3; D gene: TRBD1; CDR3 protein: CASSAQGDTQYF; CDR3 DNA: TGCGCCAGCAGCGCACAGGGGGATACGCAGTATTTT
V gene: TRBV6-1; clone size: -; J gene: TRBJ2-3; D gene: TRBD1; CDR3 protein: CASSERTGAGDTQYF; CDR3 DNA: TGTGCCAGCAGTGAGCGGACAGGGGCAGGCGATACGCAGTATTTT
V gene: TRBV18; clone size: -; J gene: TRBJ1-1; D gene: -; CDR3 protein: CASSPQGEGTEAFF; CDR3 DNA: TGTGCCAGCTCACCACAAGGAGAGGGGACTGAAGCTTTCTTT
V gene: TRBV18; clone size: -; J gene: TRBJ2-1; D gene: -; CDR3 protein: CASQTGLDNEQFF; CDR3 DNA: TGTGCCAGCCAGACGGGGCTTGACAATGAGCAGTTCTTC
V gene: TRBV5-1; clone size: -; J gene: TRBJ1-2; D gene: -; CDR3 protein: CASSSSLDSLAAGYTF; CDR3 DNA: TGCGCCAGCAGCTCCTCCCTCGACTCTCTAGCGGCTGGCTACACCTTC
V gene: TRBV6-6; clone size: -; J gene: TRBJ2-5; D gene: TRBD1; CDR3 protein: CASRSPRDRGQETQYF; CDR3 DNA: TGTGCCAGCAGGTCTCCCCGGGACAGGGGGCAGGAGACCCAGTACTTC
V gene: TRBV6-1; clone size: -; J gene: TRBJ2-5; D gene: TRBD1; CDR3 protein: CASSAWTGQGAQYF; CDR3 DNA: TGTGCCAGCAGTGCGTGGACAGGACAAGGGGCCCAGTACTTC
V gene: TRBV6-1; clone size: -; J gene: TRBJ1-5; D gene: -; CDR3 protein: CASSTEQGNQPQHF; CDR3 DNA: TGTGCCAGCAGTACTGAACAGGGCAATCAGCCCCAGCATTTT
V gene: TRBV2; clone size: -; J gene: TRBJ2-2; D gene: TRBD2; CDR3 protein: CASRTTSALNTGELFF; CDR3 DNA: TGTGCCAGCAGAACGACTAGCGCCTTAAACACCGGGGAGCTGTTTTTT
V gene: TRBV5-1; clone size: -; J gene: TRBJ1-1; D gene: TRBD1; CDR3 protein: CASSLGARGWNTEAFF; CDR3 DNA: TGCGCCAGCAGCTTGGGGGCCAGGGGGTGGAACACTGAAGCTTTCTTT
V gene: TRBV18; clone size: -; J gene: TRBJ1-3; D gene: -; CDR3 protein: CASSPRVEASGNTIYF; CDR3 DNA: TGTGCCAGCTCACCCCGGGTAGAGGCCTCTGGAAACACCATATATTTT
V gene: TRBV28; clone size: -; J gene: TRBJ2-1; D gene: TRBD2; CDR3 protein: CASTPSPGLAGGNEQFF; CDR3 DNA: TGTGCCAGCACCCCAAGCCCGGGACTAGCGGGAGGGAATGAGCAGTTCTTC
V gene: TRBV5-4; clone size: -; J gene: TRBJ1-4; D gene: -; CDR3 protein: CASSLDGASNEKLFF; CDR3 DNA: TGTGCCAGCAGCTTGGACGGGGCCTCTAATGAAAAACTGTTTTTT
V gene: TRBV10-2; clone size: -; J gene: TRBJ1-2; D gene: TRBD1; CDR3 protein: CASSANRGEGYTF; CDR3 DNA: TGCGCCAGCAGTGCAAACAGGGGCGAAGGCTACACCTTC
V gene: TRBV11-3; clone size: -; J gene: TRBJ2-3; D gene: -; CDR3 protein: CASSLQGPDTQYF; CDR3 DNA: TGTGCCAGCAGCCTTCAGGGGCCAGATACGCAGTATTTT
V gene: TRBV27; clone size: -; J gene: TRBJ2-1; D gene: TRBD2; CDR3 protein: CATNALAGDNEQFF; CDR3 DNA: TGTGCCACCAACGCTCTAGCGGGAGATAATGAGCAGTTCTTC
V gene: TRBV27; clone size: -; J gene: TRBJ1-5; D gene: -; CDR3 protein: CASSLRGDQPQHF; CDR3 DNA: TGTGCCAGCAGTTTACGAGGAGATCAGCCCCAGCATTTT
V gene: TRBV6-5; clone size: -; J gene: TRBJ1-2; D gene: -; CDR3 protein: CASSRQGAYGYTF; CDR3 DNA: TGTGCCAGCAGTCGACAAGGGGCCTATGGCTACACCTTC
V gene: TRBV18; clone size: -; J gene: TRBJ2-3; D gene: -; CDR3 protein: CASSPPGLSTDTQYF; CDR3 DNA: TGTGCCAGCTCACCACCGGGGCTTAGCACAGATACGCAGTATTTT
V gene: TRBV9; clone size: -; J gene: TRBJ2-1; D gene: -; CDR3 protein: CASSAGTYNEQFF; CDR3 DNA: TGTGCCAGCAGCGCGGGGACCTACAATGAGCAGTTCTTC
V gene: TRBV5-6; clone size: -; J gene: TRBJ2-7; D gene: TRBD1; CDR3 protein: CASTRGRDRITYEQYF; CDR3 DNA: TGTGCCAGCACCAGGGGACGGGACAGGATTACCTACGAGCAGTACTTC
V gene: TRBV4-1; clone size: -; J gene: TRBJ1-1; D gene: -; CDR3 protein: CASSQEWANTEAFF; CDR3 DNA: TGCGCCAGCAGCCAAGAATGGGCGAACACTGAAGCTTTCTTT
V gene: TRBV5-1; clone size: -; J gene: TRBJ2-3; D gene: TRBD2; CDR3 protein: CASTQTSGGQDTQYF; CDR3 DNA: TGCGCCAGCACCCAAACTAGCGGGGGGCAAGATACGCAGTATTTT
V gene: TRBV5-3; clone size: -; J gene: TRBJ2-7; D gene: -; CDR3 protein: CARSLRGIYEQYF; CDR3 DNA: TGTGCCAGAAGCTTGAGGGGGATCTACGAGCAGTACTTC
V gene: TRBV21-1; clone size: few; J gene: TRBJ1-6; D gene: -; CDR3 protein: CASSRQDRGHNSPLHF; CDR3 DNA: TGTGCCAGCAGCAGGCAGGACAGGGGGCATAATTCACCCCTCCACTTT
V gene: TRBV6-1; clone size: -; J gene: TRBJ1-1; D gene: -; CDR3 protein: CASSERRNTEAFF; CDR3 DNA: TGTGCCAGCAGTGAACGCCGCAACACTGAAGCTTTCTTT
V gene: TRBV4-1; clone size: once; J gene: TRBJ1-2; D gene: TRBD1; CDR3 protein: CASRQTGARYGYTF; CDR3 DNA: TGCGCCAGCAGACAGACAGGGGCACGGTATGGCTACACCTTC
V gene: TRBV5-4; clone size: once; J gene: TRBJ2-1; D gene: TRBD1; CDR3 protein: CASSEGQELNQQFF; CDR3 DNA: TGTGCCAGCAGCGAGGGACAGGAGCTCAACCAGCAGTTCTTC
V gene: TRBV27; clone size: -; J gene: TRBJ1-3; D gene: -; CDR3 protein: CASSLTGLGNTIYF; CDR3 DNA: TGTGCCAGCAGTTTAACAGGGTTGGGAAACACCATATATTTT
V gene: TRBV10-2; clone size: few; J gene: TRBJ2-2; D gene: TRBD1; CDR3 protein: CASRDRDPGELFF; CDR3 DNA: TGCGCCAGCCGGGACAGGGATCCCGGGGAGCTGTTTTTT
V gene: TRBV14; clone size: once; J gene: TRBJ2-3; D gene: TRBD2; CDR3 protein: CASSQLSGGVVDTQYF; CDR3 DNA: TGTGCCAGCAGCCAGCTAAGCGGGGGTGTGGTAGATACGCAGTATTTT
V gene: TRBV6-4; clone size: -; J gene: TRBJ2-7; D gene: TRBD2; CDR3 protein: CASSQLAGGYEQYF; CDR3 DNA: TGTGCCAGCAGTCAACTAGCGGGAGGTTACGAGCAGTACTTC
V gene: TRBV6-5; clone size: -; J gene: TRBJ1-4; D gene: -; CDR3 protein: CASSYGQGKLFF; CDR3 DNA: TGTGCCAGCAGTTATGGGCAGGGTAAACTGTTTTTT
V gene: TRBV27; clone size: once; J gene: TRBJ1-6; D gene: -; CDR3 protein: CASRLGTDSYNSPLHF; CDR3 DNA: TGTGCCAGCAGGCTTGGGACGGATTCTTATAATTCACCCCTCCACTTT
V gene: TRBV5-1; clone size: -; J gene: TRBJ1-2; D gene: -; CDR3 protein: CASSLEGFPANYGYTF; CDR3 DNA: TGCGCCAGCAGCTTGGAAGGGTTTCCGGCTAACTATGGCTACACCTTC
V gene: TRBV9; clone size: -; J gene: TRBJ2-2; D gene: -; CDR3 protein: CASSVASKTGELFF; CDR3 DNA: TGTGCCAGCAGCGTAGCCTCGAAGACCGGGGAGCTGTTTTTT
V gene: TRBV5-4; clone size: -; J gene: TRBJ2-5; D gene: TRBD2; CDR3 protein: CASSLSAGVETQYF; CDR3 DNA: TGTGCCAGCAGCTTGTCAGCGGGAGTTGAGACCCAGTACTTC
V gene: TRBV5-1; clone size: once; J gene: TRBJ2-3; D gene: -; CDR3 protein: CASSLEGHPTDTQYF; CDR3 DNA: TGCGCCAGCAGCTTGGAGGGACACCCCACAGATACGCAGTATTTT
V gene: TRBV6-1; clone size: -; J gene: TRBJ2-7; D gene: -; CDR3 protein: CASSEPYEQYF; CDR3 DNA: TGTGCCAGCAGTGAACCCTACGAGCAGTACTTC
V gene: TRBV25-1; clone size: -; J gene: TRBJ2-5; D gene: TRBD2; CDR3 protein: CASGWTSSQTQYF; CDR3 DNA: TGTGCCAGCGGCTGGACTAGCAGCCAGACCCAGTACTTC
V gene: TRBV6-5; clone size: -; J gene: TRBJ2-3; D gene: TRBD1; CDR3 protein: CASMRTGGFTQYF; CDR3 DNA: TGTGCCAGCATGAGGACAGGGGGTTTCACGCAGTATTTT
V gene: TRBV12-5; clone size: -; J gene: TRBJ2-3; D gene: -; CDR3 protein: CASVFTGASTDTQYF; CDR3 DNA: TGTGCTAGTGTCTTCACGGGAGCCTCCACAGATACGCAGTATTTT
V gene: TRBV4-2; clone size: few; J gene: TRBJ1-6; D gene: -; CDR3 protein: CASSHGNSPLHF; CDR3 DNA: TGTGCCAGCAGCCACGGTAATTCACCCCTCCACTTT
V gene: TRBV6-5; clone size: -; J gene: TRBJ1-1; D gene: -; CDR3 protein: CASSYLGRTAAAAFF; CDR3 DNA: TGTGCCAGCAGTTACTTAGGCCGAACCGCCGCGGCAGCTTTCTTT